This T cell receptor beta chain was documented in a study of identical twins (dated by TCRdb to about 2016). In terms of the full investigation: To test whether fetal clonotypes persist, the study used deep sequencing on TCR alpha and beta repertoires from monozygotic twins, unrelated adults of various ages, and cord blood. To rule out contamination, the twin experiments were replicated at different times with different library preparation protocols. Broader findings and caveats from the paper: Compared with coincidental sharing between unrelated individuals, out-of-frame TCR alpha sequences shared between twins had an excess of sequences with low generation probability. Conclusions relied on cross-sectional statistical analysis, since the same donors could not be followed over many years. Recombination models systematically underestimated out-of-frame TCR alpha sharing in monozygotic twins but agreed with sharing between unrelated individuals. Invariant T cells such as MAIT and iNKT could partly confound zero-insertion analyses, though diverse VJ usage argued against this for most clonotypes. Abundant cord blood beta clonotypes had fewer insertions, young adult naive repertoires showed a similar but weaker trend, and memory repertoires showed no such trend. Excess twin sharing in beta out-of-frame sequences was weaker because fewer shared sequences lowered the signal-to-noise ratio.

Library preparation was by 5' RACE. Sequencer: Illumina HiSeq 2000. A universal primer binding site was introduced by template switching, and a unique molecular identifier was present in the final cDNA, enabling accurate counting of TCR cDNA molecules. Specific primers in the conserved constant-segment region were used to synthesize first-strand cDNA for the TCR alpha and beta chains. To control for contamination, every cDNA library was double barcoded, receiving both a SMART-Mk sample barcode and Illumina barcodes. TruSeq adapter sequences, together with Illumina sample barcodes, were added in two successive PCR steps. The TCR alpha and beta cDNA libraries were sequenced on the Illumina HiSeq platform using custom primers. As for the authors' bioinformatics: MiGEC was used to process raw reads and extract unique molecular identifiers, and MiXCR was used to find CDR3 positions. For each individual, recombination models were inferred using an EM algorithm with the repgenHMM and IGoR tools. The analysis of shared clonotypes was done with the tcR package in R, with sharing normalized by the product of cloneset sizes. To study raw recombination free of thymic and clonal selection effects, out-of-frame nonproductive sequences were analyzed. TCRdb trimmed public reads at Q25 via fastp, called clones via MiXCR and kept in-frame beta chains. Each record represents a unique CDR3 protein, reported with the most common genes and DNA among its rows. V and J calls and clone size were set by TCRdb, not the authors. Recorded for this sample are a few hundred thousand distinct CDR3 sequences; over 9% of them occurred a single time. Around 6.9% of the sample belongs to the ten largest clones.

This clonotype was detected only a few times. The clone's antigen remains unknown. There are no base qualities to consult, and no much larger clone falls within one base. Every donor in the study was a healthy Caucasian. The twin cohort comprised three pairs of female monozygotic twins, all aged roughly 18 to 30 years. Positive isolation kits from Invitrogen were used to isolate the CD4+ and CD8+ T cell populations. This sample also appeared in a second study, on yellow fever vaccine responses in identical twins. As noted in the second study: According to the authors, in identical twins the way T cells responded to vaccination appeared partly convergent and partly personalized. Focusing on identical twins, the study followed the T cell clones that responded to the vaccine, and did so with precision.

Specimen: CD8+ T cells sorted from blood. The receptor comes from a woman aged 18-30 years in good health.

The DNA is as follows: TGTGCCAGCAGCCTCACCGGGACTAGCGGATACAATGAGCAGTTCTTC. It specifies CASSLTGTSGYNEQFF. Rearrangement joined TRBV7-9 to TRBJ2-1; 11 of the junction bases match TRBD2. The CDR3 contains 16 residues, cysteine and phenylalanine counted. The read is trimmed to its CDR3 DNA, 48 bases read in frame from base 1. CDR1 is given as SEHNR and CDR2 as FQNEAQ, both from the germline V gene (reference sequence). Unmatched junction bases come to 7, with V trimmed by 5 bases and J by 4 bases.